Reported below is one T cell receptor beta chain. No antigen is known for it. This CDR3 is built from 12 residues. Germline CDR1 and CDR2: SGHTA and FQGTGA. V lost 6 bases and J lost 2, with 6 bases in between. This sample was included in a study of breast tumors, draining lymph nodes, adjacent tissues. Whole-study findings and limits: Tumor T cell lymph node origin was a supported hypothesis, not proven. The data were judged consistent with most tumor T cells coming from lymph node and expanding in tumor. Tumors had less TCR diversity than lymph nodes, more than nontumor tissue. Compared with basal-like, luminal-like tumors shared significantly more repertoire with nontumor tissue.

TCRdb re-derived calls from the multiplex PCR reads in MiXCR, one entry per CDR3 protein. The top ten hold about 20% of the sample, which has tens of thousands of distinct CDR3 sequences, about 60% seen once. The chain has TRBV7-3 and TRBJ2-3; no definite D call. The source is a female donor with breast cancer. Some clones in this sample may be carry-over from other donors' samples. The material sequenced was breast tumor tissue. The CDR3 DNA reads TGTGCCAGCAGTCAATTCACAGATACGCAGTATTTT. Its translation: CASSQFTDTQYF.